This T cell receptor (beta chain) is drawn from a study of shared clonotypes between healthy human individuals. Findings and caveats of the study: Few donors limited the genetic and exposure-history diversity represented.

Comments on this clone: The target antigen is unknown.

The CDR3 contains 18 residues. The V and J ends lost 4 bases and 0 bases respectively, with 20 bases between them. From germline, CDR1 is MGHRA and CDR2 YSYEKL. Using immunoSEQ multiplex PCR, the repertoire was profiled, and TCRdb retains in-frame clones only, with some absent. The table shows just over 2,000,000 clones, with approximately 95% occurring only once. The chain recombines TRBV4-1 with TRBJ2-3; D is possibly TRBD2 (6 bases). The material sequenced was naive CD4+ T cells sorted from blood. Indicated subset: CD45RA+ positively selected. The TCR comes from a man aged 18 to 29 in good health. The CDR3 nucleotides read TGCGCCAGCAGCCTCCCGGGGAGGCGACCACCTAGCACAGATACGCAGTATTTT. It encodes CASSLPGRRPPSTDTQYF.